This T cell receptor (beta chain) was captured by sequencing in a study of T cells after yellow fever vaccination. Each CDR3 protein is one row after TCRdb ran MiXCR on the 5' RACE reads. The sample records 500,000 to 700,000 distinct CDR3 sequences, under 25% being singletons. Sequencing was performed on PBMCs, taken 15 days after the yellow fever booster vaccination. The sequence was collected from a man aged 30-40 years who received the YFV17D yellow fever vaccine.

In DNA, the CDR3 is TGCGCCAGCAGCCAAGTAGGTGACGGGGAGCTGTTTTTT. Its translation: CASSQVGDGELFF. The chain employs TRBV4-1 and TRBJ2-2; D uncertain. Germline CDR1 reads MGHRA; CDR2 reads YSYEKL. Trimming pared 1 base from V and 7 bases from J, leaving 7 bases between. This CDR3 is built from 13 residues.